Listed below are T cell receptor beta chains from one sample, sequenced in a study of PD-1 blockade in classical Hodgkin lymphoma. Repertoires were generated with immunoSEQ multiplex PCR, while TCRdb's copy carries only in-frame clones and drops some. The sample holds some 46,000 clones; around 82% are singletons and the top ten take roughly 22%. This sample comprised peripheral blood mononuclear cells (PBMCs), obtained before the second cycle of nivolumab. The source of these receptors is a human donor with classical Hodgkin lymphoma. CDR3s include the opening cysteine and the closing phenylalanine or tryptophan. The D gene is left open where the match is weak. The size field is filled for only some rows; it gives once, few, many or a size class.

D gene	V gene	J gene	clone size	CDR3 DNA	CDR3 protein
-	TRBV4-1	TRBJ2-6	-	TGCGCCAGCAGCCAAGATACTTTCGGAGCCGCCGGGGCCAACGTCCTGACTTTC	CASSQDTFGAAGANVLTF
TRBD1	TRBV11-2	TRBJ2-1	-	TGTGCCAGCAGCTTATACTTGGGACAGGGGATCTATGAGCAGTTCTTC	CASSLYLGQGIYEQFF
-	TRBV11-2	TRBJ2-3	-	TGTGCCAGCAGACACAATTCTTTGGGTACGCAGTATTTT	CASRHNSLGTQYF
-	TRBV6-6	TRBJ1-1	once	TGTGCCAGCAGTTGGGGGGGGACTGAAGCTTTCTTT	CASSWGGTEAFF
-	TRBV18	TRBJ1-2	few	TGTGCCAGCTCACCGGCGGGGGACCATGGCTACACCTTC	CASSPAGDHGYTF
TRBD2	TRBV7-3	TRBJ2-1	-	TGTGCCAGCAGCCGGGGAGGGTCCAATGAGCAGTTCTTC	CASSRGGSNEQFF
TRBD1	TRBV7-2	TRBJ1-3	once	TGTGCCAGCAGCTTCCTGGACAGGCTGAGAAACACCATATATTTT	CASSFLDRLRNTIYF
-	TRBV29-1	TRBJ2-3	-	TGCAGCGCCGACCTCGAAAGGCACACAGATACGCAGTATTTT	CSADLERHTDTQYF
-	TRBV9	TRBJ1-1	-	TGTGCCAGCAGCGTTGGAAGGGAGATTGAAGCTTTCTTT	CASSVGREIEAFF
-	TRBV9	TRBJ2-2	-	TGTGCCAGCAGCCCTCCGGAGTCGTGGGGGGCCGGGGAGCTGTTTTTT	CASSPPESWGAGELFF
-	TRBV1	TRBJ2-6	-	TGCACCTCGGGGAACGTCCTGACTTTC	CTSGNVLTF
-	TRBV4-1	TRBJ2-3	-	TGCGCCAGCAGCCAGGTTAATATGGGGTTCCCAGATACGCAGTATTTT	CASSQVNMGFPDTQYF
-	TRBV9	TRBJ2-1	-	TGTGCCAGCAGCGTAGGTCTCGACGTCGGGCGTGAGCAGTTCTTC	CASSVGLDVGREQFF
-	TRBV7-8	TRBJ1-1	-	TGTGCCAGCAGCTTAGCTGGGGGCGCGGAAGCTTTCTTT	CASSLAGGAEAFF
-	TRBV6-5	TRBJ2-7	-	TGTGCCAGCAGCCGAAACAAGGGGCCCTACGAGCAGTACTTC	CASSRNKGPYEQYF
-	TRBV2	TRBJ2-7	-	TGTGCCAGCAGGGACGTAGCCGGTTCCTACGAGCAGTACTTC	CASRDVAGSYEQYF
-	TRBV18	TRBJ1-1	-	TGTGCCAGCTCAACGGACTTGAACACTGAAGCTTTCTTT	CASSTDLNTEAFF